Listed here are 13 T cell receptor beta chains from one sample, sequenced in a study of control samples from healthy donors and cancer patients. Clones were read by immunoSEQ multiplex PCR, and TCRdb kept only the in-frame ones, dropping some. This sample has roughly 38,000 clones, with 80% to 95% found just once. The sequenced sample was blood. The receptors were sampled from a woman aged 45-59 years in good health.

This sequence joins TRBV7-2 and TRBJ2-1; no clear D gene. The germline gives CDR1 SGHTA, CDR2 FQGNSA. The CDR3 runs 14 residues. V shed 0 bases and J shed 4 bases, with 7 bases lying between them. CDR3 sequence reads: CASSLALRYNEQFF. CDR3 bases: TGTGCCAGCAGCTTAGCGCTACGTTACAATGAGCAGTTCTTC.

The genes are TRBV7-3 and TRBJ2-7; D might be TRBD2 (5 bases). The CDR3 sequence is 14 residues long. The V gene's germline CDR1 is SGHTA and CDR2 FQGTGA. Trimming pared 2 bases from V and 2 bases from J, leaving 10 bases between. DNA for the CDR3: TGTGCCAGCAGCTTACACGGAGGACCCTACGAGCAGTACTTC. This translates into CASSLHGGPYEQYF.

The V call is TRBV12-3 or TRBV12-4, the J call TRBJ1-1; possibly TRBD1 for D (5 bases). Trimming removed 3 bases at V and 5 bases at J, with 10 bases between. The CDR3 is made up of 13 amino acids. The CDR3 region has the DNA TGTGCCAGCAGTTTCCAGGGATCGACTGAAGCTTTCTTT. Protein product: CASSFQGSTEAFF.

The rearrangement links TRBV5-4 to TRBJ1-2; TRBD1 might be the D (5 bases). Germline lookup yields CDR1 SGHNT and CDR2 YYREEE (reference sequence). CDR3 length equals 16 residues. V was pared by 3 bases and J by 7 bases, with 22 bases between. DNA of the CDR3: TGTGCCAGCAGCTGGGGCGCCGGGCCGCGGGCGGGTGGCTACACCTTC. Residues: CASSWGAGPRAGGYTF.

V is TRBV9 and J is TRBJ1-2; the D is unclear. CDR1 and CDR2 (germline): SGDLS, YYNGEE. V lost 0 bases and J 4 bases, leaving 10 bases between the germline ends. This CDR3 comprises 14 residues. As DNA, the CDR3 is TGTGCCAGCAGCGTAGAAGGGCGGCCCTATGGCTACACCTTC. It encodes CASSVEGRPYGYTF.

The chain uses TRBV4-3 and TRBJ1-1; the D gene is possibly TRBD1 (5 bases). Per germline, CDR1 LGHNA and CDR2 YSLEER. The V end lost 1 base, the J end lost 10 bases, and 10 bases lay between the germline ends. The CDR3 totals 12 residues. The CDR3 DNA sequence: TGCGCCAGCAGCCAAGGGGGCCAAGGAGCTTTCTTT. It is translated as CASSQGGQGAFF.

This chain joins TRBV2 and TRBJ1-5, with D perhaps TRBD1 (6 bases). Germline loops: CDR1 SNHLY, CDR2 FYNNEI. CDR3 length equals 15 residues. V was trimmed by 6 bases and J by 0 bases, leaving 12 bases between them. CDR3 DNA: TGTGCCAGCAGCTCCGACAGGAATAGCAATCAGCCCCAGCATTTT. Its protein product is CASSSDRNSNQPQHF. The full variable domain, completed using reference TRBV2 and TRBJ1-5, is EPEVTQTPSHQVTQMGQEVILRCVPISNHLYFYWYRQILGQKVEFLVSFYNNEISEKSEIFDDQFSVERPDGSNFTLKIRSTKLEDSAMYFCASSSDRNSNQPQHFGDGTRLSIL.

V gene TRBV19 combines with J gene TRBJ1-2; no clear D. CDR1 is LNHDA, CDR2 SQIVND, per germline (reference sequence). This CDR3 region has 16 residues. Trimming cost V 6 bases and J 2 bases, with 19 bases left between them. DNA for the CDR3: TGTGCCAGTAGGCCCGCCGAGGGAACTCGAAACTATGGCTACACCTTC. Its translation: CASRPAEGTRNYGYTF.

This clone has a single count. V and J are TRBV5-4 and TRBJ1-2; weak D call: TRBD1 (5 bases). Germline CDR1 SGHNT, CDR2 YYREEE (reference sequence). This CDR3 spans 13 amino acids. V was shortened by 3 bases and J by 7 bases, with 13 bases between the two germline ends. CDR3 bases: TGTGCCAGCAGCTCCCCAGGGACTGCTGGCTACACCTTC. Translating it yields CASSSPGTAGYTF.

The chain recombines TRBV4-3 with TRBJ2-3; D gene unclear. The germline gives CDR1 LGHNA, CDR2 YSLEER. Trimming took 0 bases from V and 1 from J, leaving 8 bases between them. The CDR3 has 15 amino acids. This CDR3 is CASSQDLGGTDTQYF. The CDR3 region has the DNA TGCGCCAGCAGCCAAGACCTCGGTGGCACAGATACGCAGTATTTT.

The V and J genes are TRBV28 and TRBJ1-1; D unclear. V was cut by 6 bases and J by 4 bases, with 24 bases left in between. CDR1 is MDHEN and CDR2 is SYDVKM in the germline V gene. CDR3 size: 17 residues. Here the CDR3 DNA reads TGTGCCAGCAGCTCCATGGAGGGAGCGGGGTTGGGCACTGAAGCTTTCTTT. It specifies CASSSMEGAGLGTEAFF.

The chain carries TRBV28 and TRBJ1-2; D is ambiguous. The V end lost 3 bases, the J end lost 4 bases, and 12 bases lay between the germline ends. Germline loops: CDR1 MDHEN, CDR2 SYDVKM. The CDR3 has 14 amino acids. The CDR3 protein is CASSFEARIYGYTF. The CDR3 DNA follows: TGTGCCAGCAGTTTTGAGGCAAGGATCTATGGCTACACCTTC.

This clone has a handful of counts. J is TRBJ1-6 and V is TRBV6-6, with D uncertain. Looked up from germline, CDR1 is MNHNY and CDR2 is SVGAGI (reference sequence). V lost 8 bases to trimming and J lost 6 bases, with 17 bases between them. This CDR3 contains 15 residues. The CDR3 loop reads CASSQGAQLNSPLHF. Written as DNA, the CDR3 is TGTGCCAGCTCCCAAGGCGCACAGCTTAATTCACCCCTCCACTTT.